Reported below is one T cell receptor (beta chain). Its antigen is currently unknown. Repertoires were generated with immunoSEQ multiplex PCR, while TCRdb's copy carries only in-frame clones and drops some. This table holds approximately 48,000 clones, more than 85% found once. These data originate in a study of siplizumab effects on memory and regulatory T cells. Overall study findings and caveats: Suppressive capability of dividing Tregs from siplizumab cultures went unverified. Among alloreactive clones, only a minor fraction mapped to unstimulated subsets.

The CDR3 spans 13 residues. The V gene's germline CDR1 is SEHNR and CDR2 FQNEAQ (reference sequence). The V end lost 1 base, the J end lost 7 bases, and 10 bases lay between the germline ends. Source material: CD8+ T cells sorted from blood. The chain couples TRBV7-9 to TRBJ1-1; D may be TRBD1 (5 bases). The TCR was taken from a human donor in good health. CDR3 bases: TGTGCCAGCAGCTTAGGGACACTTAGTGAAGCTTTCTTT. It translates to CASSLGTLSEAFF.